Below are 29 T cell receptor beta chains sequenced from a single sample in a study of T-cell memory formation after mild COVID-19. TCRdb re-called the 5' RACE reads with MiXCR, one entry per CDR3 protein. The table records around 340,000 distinct CDR3 sequences, 13% of them present only once. What was sequenced was PBMCs or a T cell subset sorted from them (not recorded which). All receptors come from a man in his late teens or twenties who had mild COVID-19 (a few samples of this study predate the infection). Cell type and time point are not known.

This clonotype was detected many times. The V call is TRBV6-2 or TRBV6-3, the J call TRBJ2-1; 9 nucleotides agree with TRBD2. Trimming at V came to 5 bases and at J to 6 bases, leaving 14 bases not matched to a gene. CDR1 and CDR2 from the germline V gene are MNHEY and SVGEGT. The CDR3 is made up of 17 amino acids. The CDR3 nucleotides are TGTGCCAGCAGTAACCCGCGGGGGGGCCGGCGGAGCAATGAGCAGTTCTTC. Translation gives CASSNPRGGRRSNEQFF.

This clonotype was detected only a few times. This chain links TRBV5-1 with TRBJ2-3; D assignment may be TRBD1 or TRBD2 (6 bases each). V was clipped by 6 bases and J by 2 bases, with 16 bases between them. CDR3 length equals 15 residues. Germline assignment: CDR1 SGHRS and CDR2 YFSETQ. The CDR3 is CASTNSGANTDTQYF. The CDR3, as DNA: TGCGCCAGCACCAATTCGGGGGCCAACACAGATACGCAGTATTTT.

This clonotype was observed a few times. This rearrangement joins TRBV5-4 to TRBJ2-6; 11 bases agree with TRBD1. The CDR3 consists of 17 residues. Germline CDR1 reads SGHNT; CDR2 reads YYREEE (reference sequence). The V segment lost 4 bases and the J segment 3 bases; nucleotides outside the gene matches: 6. The CDR3 protein is CASSRGQGAVGANVLTF. As DNA, the CDR3 is TGTGCCAGCAGCAGAGGACAGGGGGCGGTTGGGGCCAACGTCCTGACTTTC.

This clonotype was detected only a few times. CDR3 loop: CASSQAPRTEAFF. The CDR3 DNA sequence: TGCGCCAGCAGCCAAGCCCCCAGGACTGAAGCTTTCTTT. The J gene is TRBJ1-1, the V gene TRBV4-1, with D hard to call. This CDR3 region has 13 residues. The germline V gene has CDR1 MGHRA and CDR2 YSYEKL. V was pared by 1 base and J by 5 bases, with 8 bases between.

The J gene is TRBJ1-5, the V gene TRBV28; maybe TRBD1 (5 bases). Germline lookup yields CDR1 MDHEN and CDR2 SYDVKM. The length of the CDR3 is 15 residues. Between the trimmed V and J ends, which lost 1 base and 5 bases, there was a span of 12 bases. This chain's CDR3 is CASSLLRTRDQPQHF. For the CDR3, the DNA is TGTGCCAGCAGTTTATTAAGGACACGCGATCAGCCCCAGCATTTT.

The chain joins TRBV19 to TRBJ2-5, with 7 nucleotides matching TRBD1. V lost 7 bases, J lost 2 bases, and 7 bases stayed unmatched. Per the germline V gene, CDR1 is LNHDA and CDR2 is SQIVND (reference sequence). There are 14 residues in the CDR3. The CDR3 region has the DNA TGTGCCAGTAAGGGACAGAACTCACAAGAGACCCAGTACTTC. Amino acids: CASKGQNSQETQYF.

The V gene is TRBV7-6, the J gene TRBJ1-6; TRBD1 matches 9 bases. The CDR3 consists of 16 residues. Germline assignment: CDR1 SGHVS and CDR2 FNYEAQ. V was pared by 5 bases and J by 2 bases, with 4 bases of the junction left unmatched. Written as DNA, the CDR3 is TGTGCCAGCAGCACCCGGGACAGGGCCTATAATTCACCCCTCCACTTT. This translates into CASSTRDRAYNSPLHF.

The chain links TRBV7-3 to TRBJ2-3; D uncertain. V was trimmed by 3 bases and J by 1 base, leaving 11 bases between them. The germline V gene has CDR1 SGHTA and CDR2 FQGTGA. This CDR3 has 15 amino acids. The CDR3: CASSFWPKGTDTQYF. The CDR3 DNA follows: TGTGCCAGCAGCTTCTGGCCAAAAGGCACAGATACGCAGTATTTT.

Only a few counts were recorded for this clonotype. The chain couples TRBV9 to TRBJ2-2, with D hard to call. Germline V lookup: CDR1 SGDLS, CDR2 YYNGEE. Trimming took 4 bases from V and 4 from J, leaving 5 bases between them. The length of the CDR3 is 12 residues. The DNA for the CDR3 is TGTGCCAGCAGCAAATTCACCGGGGAGCTGTTTTTT. Protein product: CASSKFTGELFF.

CDR3 in DNA: TGTGCCAGCATCTGGACAGGGGGCTATCAGCCCCAGCATTTT. Translating gives CASIWTGGYQPQHF. The chain is built from TRBV28 and TRBJ1-5; 11 nucleotides line up with TRBD1. Unmatched junction bases numbered 4, after V lost 7 bases and J lost 5 bases. Germline CDR1 is MDHEN and CDR2 is SYDVKM. CDR3 length equals 14 residues.

This clonotype was seen only a few times. The chain links TRBV9 to TRBJ1-4, with TRBD1 as a possible D gene (6 bases). The CDR3 covers 15 residues. Germline loops: CDR1 SGDLS, CDR2 YYNGEE. Trimming shortened V by 6 bases and J by 7 bases, and 19 bases separated the two germline ends. The CDR3 nucleotides are TGTGCCAGCACCCTAGGGGGGGGCGCCGGTGAAAAACTGTTTTTT. Translated, it gives CASTLGGGAGEKLFF.

This clonotype occurred a few times. J is TRBJ1-5 and V is TRBV7-9, with TRBD1 as a possible D gene (6 bases). This CDR3 contains 14 residues. The V end lost 6 bases, the J end lost 5 bases, and 14 bases lay between the germline ends. Germline-derived CDR1 and CDR2 are SEHNR and FQNEAQ (reference sequence). Here the CDR3 reads CASSFGQHYQPQHF. CDR3 bases: TGTGCCAGCAGTTTTGGACAGCATTATCAGCCCCAGCATTTT.

This clonotype was picked up many times. The chain couples TRBV9 to TRBJ2-1; no firm D call. The CDR3 runs to 17 residues. The germline CDR1 and CDR2 sequences are SGDLS and YYNGEE. V lost 3 bases to trimming and J lost 3 bases, with 19 bases between them. The CDR3 DNA reads as TGTGCCAGCAGCGCCCACCGAGCAGGTCACGACTACAATGAGCAGTTCTTC. Translating gives CASSAHRAGHDYNEQFF.

V is TRBV27 and J is TRBJ2-3; D uncertain. CDR1 MNHEY and CDR2 SMNVEV come from the germline V gene (reference sequence). V lost 3 bases and J 5 bases, leaving 18 bases between the germline ends. This CDR3 comprises 16 residues. CDR3 amino acids: CASSFGANAPKDTQYF. Here the CDR3 DNA reads TGTGCCAGCAGTTTCGGCGCAAACGCCCCGAAAGATACGCAGTATTTT.

The chain couples TRBV12-3 or TRBV12-4 to TRBJ2-2; 8 bases map to TRBD1. This CDR3 region has 15 residues. After removal of 7 bases from V and 4 bases from J, the junction contained 8 bases not matched to a gene. The CDR3 region is CASIPGQAFTGELFF. The CDR3 nucleotides are TGTGCCAGCATCCCGGGACAGGCTTTCACCGGGGAGCTGTTTTTT.

The rearrangement joins TRBV7-2 to TRBJ1-6; D is ambiguous. Germline CDR1 reads SGHTA; CDR2 reads FQGNSA. CDR3 length equals 17 residues. The V end lost 5 bases, the J end lost 0 bases, and 14 bases lay between the germline ends. CDR3 coding DNA: TGTGCCAGCAGCCCTCAACAGAGCAGCTCCTATAATTCACCCCTCCACTTT. This codes for CASSPQQSSSYNSPLHF.

This clonotype has ten or more counts. The rearrangement joins TRBV9 to TRBJ1-1; no clear D gene. V lost 0 bases and J lost 5, with 8 bases in between. The CDR3 consists of 13 residues. In germline, CDR1 is SGDLS, CDR2 YYNGEE. The CDR3, as DNA: TGTGCCAGCAGCGTAGCTTTGGGAACTGAAGCTTTCTTT. Translating it yields CASSVALGTEAFF.

Only a few counts were recorded for this clonotype. The chain combines TRBV6-1 with TRBJ2-5, with 9 bases fitting TRBD2. The V and J ends lost 2 bases and 5 bases, in that order; junction bases with no gene match: 6. The germline CDR1 and CDR2 sequences are MNHNS and SASEGT. The CDR3 runs to 15 residues. The CDR3 sequence is CASSEMGLARETQYF. As DNA, the CDR3 is TGTGCCAGCAGTGAAATGGGACTAGCTAGGGAGACCCAGTACTTC.

The chain uses TRBV12-3 or TRBV12-4 and TRBJ1-2; the D gene is possibly TRBD1 (5 bases). The CDR3 length is 12 residues. V lost 3 bases, J lost 7 bases, and 9 bases lay in between. CDR3 in DNA: TGTGCCAGCAGTTTCTCAGGGTCTGGCTACACCTTC. Its protein product is CASSFSGSGYTF.

This clonotype appeared a few times. The genes are TRBV12-3 or TRBV12-4 and TRBJ1-5; weak D call: TRBD1 (5 bases). There are 14 residues in the CDR3. V lost 6 bases to trimming and J lost 4 bases, with 13 bases between them. CDR3: CASSHGTTNQPQHF. DNA for the CDR3: TGTGCCAGCAGCCACGGGACTACAAATCAGCCCCAGCATTTT.

This clonotype has more than one count but fewer than ten. This sequence joins TRBV6-5 and TRBJ2-3, with 8 bases that match TRBD2. The CDR3 has 14 amino acids. The V gene end was trimmed by 5 bases and the J gene end by 6 bases; junction bases not matched to a gene: 7. Germline lookup yields CDR1 MNHEY and CDR2 SVGAGI. CDR3 region: CASSRPGGPDTQYF. The CDR3 region has the DNA TGTGCCAGCAGTCGTCCGGGGGGGCCGGATACGCAGTATTTT.

The chain has TRBV6-5 and TRBJ1-2, with D uncertain. The V and J ends lost 7 bases and 5 bases respectively, with 14 bases between them. Germline V gene lookup returns CDR1 MNHEY and CDR2 SVGAGI. The CDR3 runs to 13 residues. CDR3 residues: CASTHSREYGYTF. CDR3 DNA sequence: TGTGCCAGCACCCACTCCCGGGAGTATGGCTACACCTTC.

This clonotype is medium-sized. The chain has TRBV6-4 and TRBJ2-2; D ambiguous. Germline V gives CDR1 MRHNA, CDR2 SNTAGT. The V end was cut by 2 bases, the J end by 3 bases, with 4 bases between. This CDR3 has 13 residues. The CDR3 DNA reads as TGTGCCAGCAGTGACAGGGACACCGGGGAGCTGTTTTTT. As protein: CASSDRDTGELFF.

There are a few counts of this clonotype. The rearrangement joins TRBV7-6 to TRBJ2-3; D could derive from TRBD1 or TRBD2 (5 bases each). CDR3 length: 19 residues. Deletions cut 3 bases from V and 2 bases from J, with 24 bases between. CDR1 is SGHVS and CDR2 is FNYEAQ in the germline V gene. The CDR3 DNA reads as TGTGCCAGCAGCTTCTCAAACTTCGGGGCCCCGAGGGACACAGATACGCAGTATTTT. Its protein product is CASSFSNFGAPRDTDTQYF.

This clonotype was observed a handful of times. This chain links TRBV5-1 with TRBJ1-2; no clear D gene. Germline-derived CDR1 and CDR2 are SGHRS and YFSETQ. CDR3 length: 13 residues. The V end lost 2 bases, the J end lost 5 bases, and 10 bases lay between the germline ends. The DNA for the CDR3 is TGCGCCAGCAGCTTCCTGACGGAATATGGCTACACCTTC. This sequence encodes CASSFLTEYGYTF.

The gene calls are TRBV18 and TRBJ2-1; D gene uncertain. The ends were cut back, 0 bases at V and 7 bases at J, with 16 bases in the middle. This CDR3 spans 16 amino acids. Germline assignment: CDR1 KGHSH and CDR2 LQKENI. The CDR3 DNA sequence: TGTGCCAGCTCACCACCGGAAAGAGCTTGGGGAAATGAGCAGTTCTTC. It translates to CASSPPERAWGNEQFF.

The chain combines TRBV18 with TRBJ1-2; 9 bases map to TRBD1. The ends lost 3 bases at V and 7 bases at J; junction bases unmatched: 9. The CDR3 is made up of 15 amino acids. Per the germline V gene, CDR1 is KGHSH and CDR2 is LQKENI. The CDR3: CASSPRTGESSGYTF. CDR3 nucleotide sequence: TGTGCCAGCTCACCCCGGACAGGGGAAAGCTCTGGCTACACCTTC.

This clonotype was detected many times. The chain couples TRBV4-1 to TRBJ1-4, with D unresolved. V dropped 7 bases and J dropped 6 bases, with 12 bases sitting between them. Per the germline V gene, CDR1 is MGHRA and CDR2 is YSYEKL. CDR3 length: 13 residues. The CDR3 bases are TGCGCCAGCACAGGACGACGGCATGAAAAACTGTTTTTT. It translates to CASTGRRHEKLFF.

This clonotype came up once. The chain carries TRBV6-5 and TRBJ1-1, with a possible D match to TRBD1 (6 bases). Trimming removed 7 bases at V and 1 base at J, with 13 bases between. Germline V lookup: CDR1 MNHEY, CDR2 SVGAGI. This CDR3 spans 14 amino acids. In DNA form, the CDR3 reads TGTGCCAGCACCTCCCGGACAGCGAACACTGAAGCTTTCTTT. Translation: CASTSRTANTEAFF.